This is a list of T cell receptor beta chains from one sample in a study of identical twins. In TCRdb, the 5' RACE reads were re-called with MiXCR into one record per CDR3 protein. The table lists 400,000 to 650,000 distinct CDR3 sequences, roughly a fifth of them singletons. These data also featured in a second study, about T cells expressing NK-cell markers.

Sequencing was carried out using CD4+ T cells sorted from blood. These TCRs come from a woman under 30 in good health. Each CDR3 is given with its conserved first and last residue. Fields, in order: V gene, CDR3 length, D gene, J gene, clone size, CDR3 protein, CDR3 DNA. D genes are given only for firm matches. Clone size is shown for a subset of rows, as once, few, many or a class of expanded clone.

>TRBV7-2|15|TRBD2|TRBJ2-3|few
CASSLGSGMSNTQYF
TGTGCCAGCAGCTTAGGTAGCGGGATGAGTAATACGCAGTATTTT
>TRBV29-1|13|TRBD1|TRBJ2-7|many
CSVEKAGGDEQYF
TGCAGCGTTGAGAAGGCAGGGGGCGACGAGCAGTACTTC
>TRBV7-7|13|NA|TRBJ2-1|NA
CASSLNLYNEQFF
TGTGCCAGCAGCTTAAATCTTTACAATGAGCAGTTCTTC
>TRBV27|14|TRBD1|TRBJ1-4|NA
CASSPRDRGEKLFF
TGTGCCAGCAGTCCCCGGGACAGGGGTGAAAAACTGTTTTTT
>TRBV20-1|14|NA|TRBJ1-1|NA
CSGSDSRKNTEAFF
TGCAGTGGATCGGACAGTCGCAAGAACACTGAAGCTTTCTTT
>TRBV10-3|12|NA|TRBJ1-2|NA
CAIATGPGGYTF
TGTGCCATCGCGACAGGACCGGGTGGCTACACCTTC
>TRBV7-2|14|NA|TRBJ2-2|NA
CASSFAPDTGELFF
TGTGCCAGCAGCTTTGCGCCGGACACCGGGGAGCTGTTTTTT
>TRBV7-8|15|TRBD1|TRBJ2-7|NA
CASSLGQATWYEQYF
TGTGCCAGCAGCTTGGGACAGGCGACATGGTACGAGCAGTACTTC
>TRBV15|16|NA|TRBJ2-1|few
CATSRDLRGGYAEQFF
TGTGCCACCAGCAGAGATCTGAGGGGTGGATATGCTGAGCAGTTCTTC
>TRBV20-1|13|TRBD2|TRBJ2-7|NA
CSGTLAGVDEQYF
TGCAGTGGCACACTAGCGGGAGTGGACGAGCAGTACTTC
>TRBV6-2/TRBV6-3|17|NA|TRBJ2-1|few
CASSYRPHGSSYNEQFF
TGTGCCAGCAGTTACAGGCCGCACGGGAGCTCCTACAATGAGCAGTTCTTC
>TRBV29-1|13|NA|TRBJ1-4|few
CSVGSVLNEKLFF
TGCAGCGTTGGCAGCGTCCTTAATGAAAAACTGTTTTTT
>TRBV9|15|TRBD2|TRBJ2-1|NA
CASSATSGPYNEQFF
TGTGCCAGCAGCGCGACTAGCGGCCCCTACAATGAGCAGTTCTTC
>TRBV20-1|12|TRBD1|TRBJ1-5|many
CSARTGDQPQHF
TGCAGTGCTCGCACAGGGGATCAGCCCCAGCATTTT
>TRBV6-2/TRBV6-3|19|NA|TRBJ1-5|NA
CASSYPRRTRRGGNQPQHF
TGTGCCAGCAGTTACCCGCGGAGGACGCGGAGGGGAGGCAATCAGCCCCAGCATTTT
>TRBV6-2/TRBV6-3|15|NA|TRBJ1-4|few
CASSTGGTLNEKLFF
TGTGCCAGCAGTACTGGCGGGACACTTAATGAAAAACTGTTTTTT
>TRBV4-2|19|TRBD1|TRBJ2-6|NA
CASSDIVGQTISGANVLTF
TGTGCCAGCAGCGATATCGTGGGACAGACGATTTCTGGGGCCAACGTCCTGACTTTC
>TRBV20-1|15|TRBD2|TRBJ2-1|few
CSAPGGGFSYNEQFF
TGCAGTGCGCCCGGGGGGGGGTTCTCCTACAATGAGCAGTTCTTC
>TRBV9|18|TRBD2|TRBJ2-2|NA
CASRRTSGRPPGAGELFF
TGTGCCAGCAGAAGGACTAGCGGGAGGCCCCCGGGCGCCGGGGAGCTGTTTTTT
>TRBV20-1|14|NA|TRBJ1-2|NA
CSARPGSANYGYTF
TGCAGTGCTAGGCCCGGTTCCGCGAACTATGGCTACACCTTC
>TRBV5-1|16|TRBD2|TRBJ2-3|NA
CASSLVLAGSTDTQYF
TGCGCCAGCAGCTTGGTTCTAGCGGGGAGCACAGATACGCAGTATTTT
>TRBV10-3|14|NA|TRBJ2-7|many
CAISGGGSSYEQYF
TGTGCCATCAGTGGAGGGGGGAGCTCCTACGAGCAGTACTTC
>TRBV20-1|19|NA|TRBJ2-2|NA
CSARDPGSLGGGIAGELFF
TGCAGTGCTAGAGACCCTGGGAGCCTCGGAGGGGGAATCGCCGGGGAGCTGTTTTTT
>TRBV20-1|13|NA|TRBJ1-4|NA
CSAVRDTNEKLFF
TGCAGTGCCGTACGAGATACTAATGAAAAACTGTTTTTT